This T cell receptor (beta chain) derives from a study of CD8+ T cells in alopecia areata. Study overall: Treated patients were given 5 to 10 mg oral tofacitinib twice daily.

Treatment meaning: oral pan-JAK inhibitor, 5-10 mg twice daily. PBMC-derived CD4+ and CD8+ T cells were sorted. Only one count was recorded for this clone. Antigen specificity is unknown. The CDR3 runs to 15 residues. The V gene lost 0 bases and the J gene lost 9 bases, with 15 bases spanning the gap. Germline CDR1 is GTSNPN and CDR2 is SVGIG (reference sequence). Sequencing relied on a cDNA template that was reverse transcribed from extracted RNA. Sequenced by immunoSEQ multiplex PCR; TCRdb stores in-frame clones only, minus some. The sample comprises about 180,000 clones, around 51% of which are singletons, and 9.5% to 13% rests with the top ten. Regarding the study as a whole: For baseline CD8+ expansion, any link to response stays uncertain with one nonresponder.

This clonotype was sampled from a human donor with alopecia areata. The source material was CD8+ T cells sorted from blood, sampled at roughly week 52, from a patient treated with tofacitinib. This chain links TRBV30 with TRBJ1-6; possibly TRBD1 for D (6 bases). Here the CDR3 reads CAWSVGTKHGSPLHF. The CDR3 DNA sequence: TGTGCCTGGAGTGTAGGGACAAAACACGGTTCACCCCTCCACTTT. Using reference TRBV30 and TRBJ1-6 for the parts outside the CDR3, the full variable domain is SQTIHQWPATLVQPVGSPLSLECTVEGTSNPNLYWYRQAAGRGLQLLFYSVGIGQISSEVPQNLSASRPQDRQFILSSKKLLLSDSGFYLCAWSVGTKHGSPLHFGNGTRLTVT.